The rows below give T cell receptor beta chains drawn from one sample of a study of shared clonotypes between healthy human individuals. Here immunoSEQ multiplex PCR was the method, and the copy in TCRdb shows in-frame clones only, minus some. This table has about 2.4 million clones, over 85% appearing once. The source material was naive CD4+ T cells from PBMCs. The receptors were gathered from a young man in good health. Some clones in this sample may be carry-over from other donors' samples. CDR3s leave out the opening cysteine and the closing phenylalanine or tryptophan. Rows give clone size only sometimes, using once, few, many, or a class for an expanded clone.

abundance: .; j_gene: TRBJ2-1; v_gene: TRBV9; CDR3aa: ASSSGTPREQF
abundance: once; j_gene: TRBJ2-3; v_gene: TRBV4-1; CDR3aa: ASSQDLDTQY
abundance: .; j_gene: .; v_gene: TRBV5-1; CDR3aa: ASSLGQTGLEQY
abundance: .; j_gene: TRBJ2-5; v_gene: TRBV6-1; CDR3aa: ASTIEAGQETQY
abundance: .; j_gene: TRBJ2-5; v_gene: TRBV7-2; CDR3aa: ATPRGAQY
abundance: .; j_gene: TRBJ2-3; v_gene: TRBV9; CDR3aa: ASSVVSQGTDTQY
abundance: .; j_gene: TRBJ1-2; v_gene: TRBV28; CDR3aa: ASTQGQGRGYT
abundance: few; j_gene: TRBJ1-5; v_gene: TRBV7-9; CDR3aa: ASSPTGNQPQH
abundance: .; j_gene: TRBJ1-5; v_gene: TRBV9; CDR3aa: ASSVSGGIQPQH
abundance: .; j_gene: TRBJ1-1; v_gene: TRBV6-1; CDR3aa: ASSENDRGTEAF
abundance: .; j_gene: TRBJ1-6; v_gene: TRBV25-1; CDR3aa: ASSELKNSPLH
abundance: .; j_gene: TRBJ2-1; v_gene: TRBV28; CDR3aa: ASTLALKDEQF
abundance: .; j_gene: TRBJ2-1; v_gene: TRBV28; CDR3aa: ASSRRLAGVHNEQF
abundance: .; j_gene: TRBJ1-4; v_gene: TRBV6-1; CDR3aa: ASSEASRAGQRGFREKLF
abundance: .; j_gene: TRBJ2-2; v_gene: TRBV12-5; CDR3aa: ASGSLAGDTGELF
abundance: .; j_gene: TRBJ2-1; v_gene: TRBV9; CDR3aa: ASSVGGQAYNEQF
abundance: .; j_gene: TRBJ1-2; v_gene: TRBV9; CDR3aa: ASSVGDRAIYGYT
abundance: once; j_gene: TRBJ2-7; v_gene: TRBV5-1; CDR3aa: ASSIQGAAAAYEQY
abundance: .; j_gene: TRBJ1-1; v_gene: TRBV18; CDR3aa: ASSPIRDTEAF
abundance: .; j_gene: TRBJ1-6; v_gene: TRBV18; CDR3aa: ASSPLTVAYNSPLH
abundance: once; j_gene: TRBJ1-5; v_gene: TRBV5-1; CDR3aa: ASSLHSDQPQH
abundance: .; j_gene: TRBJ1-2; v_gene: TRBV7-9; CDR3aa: ASSLGEGTNYGYT